The entry below gives a single T cell receptor beta chain sequence along with its context. Only in-frame clones appear in the TCRdb table, and some are missing; sequencing was by immunoSEQ multiplex PCR. The data show about 80,000 clones, 78% seen once. Germline CDR1 is SGHVS and CDR2 is FQNEAQ. The CDR3 sequence is 12 residues long. V dropped 5 bases and J dropped 8 bases, with 12 bases sitting between them. This sample is part of a study of blood T cell repertoires in COVID-19. Overall study context: Samples representing acute and convalescent COVID-19 were sourced from the United States, Italy and Spain.

This clonotype was obtained from a human donor in a cohort sampled during active COVID-19. Sequenced: peripheral blood. The J gene is TRBJ1-2, the V gene TRBV7-8; D not resolved. The CDR3 is CASSPLPGGYTF. Here the CDR3 DNA reads TGTGCCAGCAGCCCCCTACCGGGAGGCTACACCTTC.